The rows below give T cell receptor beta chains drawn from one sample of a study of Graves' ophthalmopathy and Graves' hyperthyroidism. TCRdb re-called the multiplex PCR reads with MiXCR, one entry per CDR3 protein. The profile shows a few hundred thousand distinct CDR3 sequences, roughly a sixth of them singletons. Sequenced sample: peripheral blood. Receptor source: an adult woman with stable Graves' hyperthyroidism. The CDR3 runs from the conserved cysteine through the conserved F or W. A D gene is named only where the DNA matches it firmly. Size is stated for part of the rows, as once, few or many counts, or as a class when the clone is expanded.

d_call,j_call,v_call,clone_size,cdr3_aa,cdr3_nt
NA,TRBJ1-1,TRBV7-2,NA,CASSLGLQGLNTEAFF,TGTGCCAGCAGCTTAGGGCTACAGGGTTTGAACACTGAAGCTTTCTTT
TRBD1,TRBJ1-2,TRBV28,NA,CASSLYHRGQGGYTF,TGTGCCAGCAGTTTATACCACAGGGGGCAGGGGGGCTACACCTTC
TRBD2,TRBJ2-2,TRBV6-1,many,CASSVAGGPIGELFF,TGTGCCAGCAGTGTAGCGGGAGGGCCTATCGGGGAGCTGTTTTTT
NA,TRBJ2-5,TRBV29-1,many,CSVQLRLVETQYF,TGCAGCGTCCAACTGCGGCTTGTGGAGACCCAGTACTTC
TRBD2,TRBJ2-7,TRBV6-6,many,CASSYLASGDYEQYF,TGTGCCAGCAGTTACTTGGCTAGCGGAGACTACGAGCAGTACTTC
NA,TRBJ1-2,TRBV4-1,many,CASSQVGGWSGYTF,TGCGCCAGCAGCCAAGTGGGAGGGTGGAGTGGCTACACCTTC
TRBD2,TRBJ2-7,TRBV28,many,CASPGAWTSGSEQYF,TGTGCCAGCCCCGGGGCTTGGACTAGCGGCTCCGAGCAGTACTTC
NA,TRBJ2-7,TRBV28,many,CASSSRGSSSYEQYF,TGTGCCAGCAGTTCTCGGGGCTCCAGTAGCTACGAGCAGTACTTC
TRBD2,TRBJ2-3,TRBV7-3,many,CASSLRLADTDTQYF,TGTGCCAGCAGCCTCCGACTAGCCGACACAGATACGCAGTATTTT
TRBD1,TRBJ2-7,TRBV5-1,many,CASSSERQGTYEQYF,TGCGCCAGCAGCTCGGAGAGACAGGGGACCTACGAGCAGTACTTC